A single sample gave rise to the 25 T cell receptor beta chains below, sequenced in a study of shared clonotypes between healthy human individuals. Sequenced by immunoSEQ multiplex PCR; TCRdb stores in-frame clones only, minus some. The data contain 2 million to 2.5 million clones, over 85% of them seen just once; the ten biggest clones take up 0.39%. The material sequenced was naive CD4+ T cells from PBMCs. Subset defined: CD45RA+ positively selected. The source of these receptors is a man aged 18 to 30 in good health. Some clones in this sample may be carry-over from other donors' samples.

The V call is TRBV28, the J call TRBJ2-6; no firm D call. The germline V and J ends were trimmed by 5 bases and 0 bases, with 2 bases remaining between them. Per the germline V gene, CDR1 is MDHEN and CDR2 is SYDVKM. The CDR3 runs to 13 residues. As DNA, the CDR3 is TGTGCCAGCAGTGCCTCTGGGGCCAACGTCCTGACTTTC. Amino acid sequence: CASSASGANVLTF.

The chain joins TRBV6-1 to TRBJ2-7, with D perhaps given as TRBD1 or TRBD2 (5 bases each). The CDR3 spans 14 residues. Germline loops: CDR1 MNHNS, CDR2 SASEGT. Trimming took off 6 bases at V and 3 bases at J, with 15 bases between the two ends. For the CDR3, the DNA is TGTGCCAGCAGGCCGGGACCCAATCGCTACGAGCAGTACTTC. It specifies CASRPGPNRYEQYF.

V and J are TRBV15 and TRBJ1-5; D not certain. V dropped 1 base and J dropped 5 bases, with 9 bases sitting between them. The CDR3 is 14 amino acids. Germline V lookup: CDR1 LNHNV, CDR2 YYDKDF (reference sequence). The CDR3 coding sequence is TGTGCCACCAGCAGAGTCGGGCCATATCAGCCCCAGCATTTT. Its protein is CATSRVGPYQPQHF.

As to this clone: At one of its ends the junction is not consistent with the germline gene, which may arise from a read error. Other DNA sequences in the sample encode the same CDR3. The V call is TRBV7-2, the J call TRBJ2-7; 7 bases are shared with TRBD1. This CDR3 spans 15 amino acids. Per the germline V gene, CDR1 is SGHTA and CDR2 is FQGNSA. For the CDR3, the DNA is TGTGCCAGCAGCTCAGCCGGACAGGAGCTCTACGAGCAGTATTTC. Its protein is CASSSAGQELYEQYF. The entire variable domain, with the rest obtained from reference TRBV7-2 and TRBJ2-7, is as follows: GAGVSQSPSNKVTEKGKDVELRCDPISGHTALYWYRQSLGQGLEFLIYFQGNSAPDKSGLPSDRFSAERTGGSVSTLTIQRTQQEDSAVYLCASSSAGQELYEQYFGPGTRLTVT.

This clone was counted only a few times. The rearrangement joins TRBV10-1 to TRBJ2-7; 12 bases fit TRBD1. The CDR3 covers 22 residues. Germline CDR1 WNHNN, CDR2 SYGVQD (reference sequence). V lost 7 bases to trimming and J lost 4 bases; unmatched junction nucleotides: 29. The CDR3 DNA reads TGCGCCAGCAACATCCGGGACAGGGGGCCCCCAGATACTAGCGGGTCCACGTACGAGCAGTACTTC. Protein: CASNIRDRGPPDTSGSTYEQYF.

J is TRBJ2-1 and V is TRBV7-8; D tentatively reads TRBD1 or TRBD2 (5 bases each). The V and J ends lost 1 base and 9 bases respectively, with 13 bases between them. The CDR3 totals 14 residues. CDR1 and CDR2 from the germline V gene are SGHVS and FQNEAQ. This CDR3 is CASSLGGRLGEQFF. CDR3 sequence (DNA): TGTGCCAGCAGCTTAGGGGGACGACTCGGTGAGCAGTTCTTC.

CDR3 sequence (DNA): TGTGCCAGCAGCCCGTCTCCGGGACTAGCGAGCCCTTATACGCAGTATTTT. This codes for CASSPSPGLASPYTQYF. V and J are TRBV7-8 and TRBJ2-3; 10 bases align to TRBD2. The CDR3 covers 17 residues. Germline CDR1 SGHVS, CDR2 FQNEAQ. Trimming cost V 5 bases and J 7 bases; bases outside gene matches: 15. The entire variable domain, with the rest obtained from reference TRBV7-8 and TRBJ2-3, is as follows: GAGVSQSPRYKVAKRGQDVALRCDPISGHVSLFWYQQALGQGPEFLTYFQNEAQLDKSGLPSDRFFAERPEGSVSTLKIQRTQQEDSAVYLCASSPSPGLASPYTQYFGPGTRLTVL.

J is TRBJ2-2 and V is TRBV5-1; D gene unclear. CDR3 size: 17 residues. Germline V gives CDR1 SGHRS, CDR2 YFSETQ. Trimming cost V 1 base and J 0 bases, with 13 bases left between them. CDR3 sequence: CASSLNSAGSNTGELFF. The CDR3 nucleotides read TGCGCCAGCAGCTTGAATTCTGCAGGATCGAACACCGGGGAGCTGTTTTTT.

This clone was found a few times. J is TRBJ1-2 and V is TRBV5-1; D gene unclear. The CDR3 has 13 residues. Germline-derived CDR1 and CDR2 are SGHRS and YFSETQ. The V end lost 5 bases, the J end lost 6 bases, and 14 bases lay between the germline ends. This CDR3 reads CASRAVQRDGYTF. In nucleotides, the CDR3 is TGCGCCAGCAGGGCGGTTCAGCGCGATGGCTACACCTTC.

The table lists this clone with a few counts. The chain employs TRBV7-3 and TRBJ1-1; D is perhaps TRBD1 (5 bases). This CDR3 has 13 residues. V was shortened by 2 bases and J by 4 bases, with 8 bases between the two germline ends. Germline V CDR1 and CDR2: SGHTA, FQGTGA. CDR3 region: CASSLLQGTEAFF. DNA for the CDR3: TGTGCCAGCAGCTTACTGCAGGGCACTGAAGCTTTCTTT. Looking up the rest from reference TRBV7-3 and TRBJ1-1 gives the full variable domain: GAGVSQTPSNKVTEKGKYVELRCDPISGHTALYWYRQSLGQGPEFLIYFQGTGAADDSGLPNDRFFAVRPEGSVSTLKIQRTERGDSAVYLCASSLLQGTEAFFGQGTRLTVV.

This clone was recorded only once. The sample carries other DNA sequences with the same CDR3. J is TRBJ2-2 and V is TRBV18; TRBD2 might be the D (5 bases). Trimming left V 1 base short and J 0 bases short, with 9 bases between. Looked up from germline, CDR1 is KGHSH and CDR2 is LQKENI. This CDR3 has 16 residues. CDR3 residues: CASSPLAGPNTGELFF. The DNA of the CDR3 is TGTGCCAGCTCACCACTTGCGGGCCCGAACACCGGGGAGCTGTTTTTT.

The chain uses TRBV6-5 and TRBJ2-1; TRBD1 aligns across 9 bases. Germline loops: CDR1 MNHEY, CDR2 SVGAGI. V lost 6 bases to trimming and J lost 7 bases; unmatched junction nucleotides: 7. The CDR3 spans 14 residues. The CDR3 loop is CASRTTGGRNEQFF. CDR3 nucleotides: TGTGCCAGCAGAACGACAGGGGGTCGAAATGAGCAGTTCTTC.

The chain is built from TRBV19 and TRBJ1-4; 8 bases agree with TRBD1. This CDR3 is 15 amino acids long. With 5 bases clipped from V and 5 bases from J, the junction kept 7 bases outside the gene matches. Germline V gene lookup returns CDR1 LNHDA and CDR2 SQIVND (reference sequence). The CDR3 coding sequence is TGTGCCAGTAGTTACATTGGGACAGGCAATGAAAAACTGTTTTTT. Its protein product is CASSYIGTGNEKLFF.

Here the CDR3 DNA reads TGCGCCAGCAGCCAACGGCCCTTTCTGACACGAAACACTGAAGCTTTCTTT. Protein sequence: CASSQRPFLTRNTEAFF. The rearrangement links TRBV4-1 to TRBJ1-1; no clear D gene. The CDR3 contains 17 residues. V gave up 2 bases and J gave up 2 bases, with 18 bases separating them. Germline-derived CDR1 and CDR2 are MGHRA and YSYEKL.

This rearrangement joins TRBV29-1 to TRBJ2-1, with 9 bases fitting TRBD1. The CDR3 spans 15 residues. Trimming at V came to 7 bases and at J to 0 bases, leaving 7 bases not matched to a gene. CDR1 is SQVTM and CDR2 is ANQGSEA in the germline V gene. CDR3 nucleotide sequence: TGCAGCGCGACAGGGGGTGAGAGCTCCTACAATGAGCAGTTCTTC. Protein sequence: CSATGGESSYNEQFF.

The rearrangement uses TRBV28 and TRBJ2-7; tentatively, D is TRBD1 or TRBD2 (5 bases each). CDR1 is MDHEN and CDR2 is SYDVKM in the germline V gene. The CDR3 loop spans 13 amino acids. The germline V and J ends were trimmed by 7 bases and 7 bases, with 17 bases remaining between them. The CDR3 nucleotides are TGTGCCAGCACAAGAGGGTCCTCAGGGGAGCAGTACTTC. Translation gives CASTRGSSGEQYF.

This clone was recorded a few times. This chain connects TRBV5-6 to TRBJ2-5, with 8 positions matching TRBD1. Germline-derived CDR1 and CDR2 are SGHDT and YYEEEE. The trim removed 1 base at V and 5 bases at J, leaving 10 bases unmatched. This CDR3 is 16 amino acids long. The CDR3 nucleotides are TGTGCCAGCAGCTTGCCGGGCAGGGGGCGCTTGGAGACCCAGTACTTC. Protein: CASSLPGRGRLETQYF. Using reference TRBV5-6 and TRBJ2-5 for the parts outside the CDR3, the full variable domain is DAGVTQSPTHLIKTRGQQVTLRCSPKSGHDTVSWYQQALGQGPQFIFQYYEEEERQRGNFPDRFSGHQFPNYSSELNVNALLLGDSALYLCASSLPGRGRLETQYFGPGTRLLVL.

The chain recombines TRBV6-5 with TRBJ1-6; a weak D match, TRBD1 (5 bases). The CDR3 is 14 amino acids. In germline, CDR1 is MNHEY, CDR2 SVGAGI. V was clipped by 6 bases and J by 11 bases, with 17 bases between them. The CDR3: CASSDPGIGPPLHF. The CDR3 bases are TGTGCCAGCAGCGATCCAGGGATTGGGCCACCCCTCCACTTT.

In nucleotides, the CDR3 is TGCGCCAGCAGCTACGAAGCTTTAGCTGAGCAGTTCTTC. This codes for CASSYEALAEQFF. The chain carries TRBV5-1 and TRBJ2-1; D is uncertain. The CDR3 covers 13 residues. V dropped 3 bases and J dropped 9 bases, with 13 bases sitting between them. Germline V CDR1 and CDR2: SGHRS, YFSETQ. Using reference TRBV5-1 and TRBJ2-1 for the parts outside the CDR3, the full variable domain is KAGVTQTPRYLIKTRGQQVTLSCSPISGHRSVSWYQQTPGQGLQFLFEYFSETQRNKGNFPGRFSGRQFSNSRSEMNVSTLELGDSALYLCASSYEALAEQFFGPGTRLTVL.

The chain combines TRBV7-6 with TRBJ2-2; tentatively, D is TRBD2 (5 bases). Germline loops: CDR1 SGHVS, CDR2 FNYEAQ. The CDR3 is 13 amino acids. V was shortened by 6 bases and J by 6 bases, with 11 bases between the two germline ends. The CDR3 loop is CASSSRGPGELFF. For the CDR3, the DNA is TGTGCCAGCAGTTCCCGGGGTCCCGGGGAGCTGTTTTTT.

The chain employs TRBV6-1 and TRBJ2-7; 7 nucleotides match TRBD2. The trim removed 4 bases at V and 0 bases at J, leaving 9 bases unmatched. Germline V lookup: CDR1 MNHNS, CDR2 SASEGT. This CDR3 has 16 residues. The CDR3 nucleotides read TGTGCCAGCAGTGTCGCCACTAGCGCCAACTCCTACGAGCAGTACTTC. This translates into CASSVATSANSYEQYF.

Note on this clone: In the same sample, other DNA sequences code for this CDR3. The chain combines TRBV6-5 with TRBJ1-2, with D possibly being TRBD1 (5 bases). Germline V CDR1 and CDR2: MNHEY, SVGAGI. CDR3 size: 15 residues. V dropped 0 bases and J dropped 4 bases, with 12 bases sitting between them. Here the CDR3 reads CASSYSRGLSYGYTF. In DNA, the CDR3 is TGTGCCAGCAGTTACTCGCGGGGGTTGAGCTATGGCTACACCTTC.

This sequence joins TRBV7-9 and TRBJ2-7; D not certain. The CDR3 contains 13 residues. Trimming took off 5 bases at V and 4 bases at J, with 12 bases between the two ends. From germline, CDR1 is SEHNR and CDR2 FQNEAQ (reference sequence). The CDR3 reads CASSPPGSYEQYF. The CDR3 DNA is TGTGCCAGCAGCCCCCCCGGCAGTTACGAGCAGTACTTC.

This chain joins TRBV6-6 and TRBJ1-5, with TRBD1 as a possible D gene (6 bases). This CDR3 is built from 16 residues. Trimming took 7 bases from V and 6 from J, leaving 22 bases between them. The germline V gene encodes CDR1 MNHNY and CDR2 SVGAGI (reference sequence). The CDR3 coding sequence is TGTGCCAGCAAAGGGGGGCCCTCCGCCGGCGTTCAGCCCCAGCATTTT. It encodes CASKGGPSAGVQPQHF.

This chain connects TRBV6-4 to TRBJ2-5, with 7 bases that match TRBD1. This CDR3 is built from 13 residues. The V segment lost 4 bases and the J segment 5 bases; nucleotides outside the gene matches: 4. The germline V gene has CDR1 MRHNA and CDR2 SNTAGT. The chain's CDR3 is CASSAMTGETQYF. The DNA for the CDR3 is TGTGCCAGCAGTGCCATGACAGGGGAGACCCAGTACTTC.